This passage covers 18 T cell receptor beta chains from one sample sequenced in a study of cytotoxic CD8 clonotypes in ibrutinib-treated CLL (dated by TCRdb to the early 2020s). Preparation of the library involved the immunoSEQ multiplex PCR assay. The immuneACCESS repertoire file appears here via TCRdb, limited to in-frame rearrangements. These files lack a portion of the clones; in checked studies, under half of the deficit traces to unresolved V genes, and the cause of the others is not known. For this sample there are fewer than 400,000 clones; roughly 67% appear just once. Around 6.3% of the sample comes from the top ten. The source was PBMCs, collected after 36 months of ibrutinib treatment. These receptors were obtained from a human donor with chronic lymphocytic leukemia.

The CDR3 protein is CASSQYRGANYGYTF. The CDR3 nucleotides are TGTGCCAGCAGCCAATACAGGGGGGCTAACTATGGCTACACCTTC. This chain links TRBV7-8 with TRBJ1-2, with 8 bases that match TRBD1. Germline V CDR1 and CDR2: SGHVS, FQNEAQ. V lost 5 bases and J lost 0; bases outside the gene matches: 5. There are 15 residues in the CDR3.

J is TRBJ2-1 and V is TRBV7-9, with D perhaps matching TRBD1 or TRBD2 (6 bases each). Trimming removed 4 bases from V and 1 base from J, with 11 bases in between. The length of the CDR3 is 15 residues. Germline V gene data show CDR1 as SEHNR and CDR2 as FQNEAQ (reference sequence). CDR3 protein: CASSSRGASYNEQFF. The CDR3 DNA reads as TGTGCCAGCAGCTCAAGGGGGGCATCCTACAATGAGCAGTTCTTC.

This rearrangement joins TRBV18 to TRBJ1-2; unclear D gene. CDR1 is KGHSH, CDR2 LQKENI, per germline. CDR3 length equals 13 residues. Between the trimmed V and J ends, which lost 2 bases and 1 base, there was a span of 5 bases. CDR3 DNA: TGTGCCAGCTCACCAAAGGATAACTATGGCTACACCTTC. Its protein product is CASSPKDNYGYTF.

The V and J genes are TRBV7-9 and TRBJ1-3; D gene uncertain. V gave up 3 bases and J gave up 4 bases, with 13 bases separating them. This CDR3 has 15 residues. Germline V lookup: CDR1 SEHNR, CDR2 FQNEAQ (reference sequence). The CDR3 region is CASSFSPHKGNTIYF. The DNA of the CDR3 is TGTGCCAGCAGCTTCTCCCCCCACAAGGGAAACACCATATATTTT. Based on the CDR3 plus reference TRBV7-9 and TRBJ1-3, the full variable domain is DTGVSQNPRHKITKRGQNVTFRCDPISEHNRLYWYRQTLGQGPEFLTYFQNEAQLEKSRLLSDRFSAERPKGSFSTLEIQRTEQGDSAMYLCASSFSPHKGNTIYFGEGSWLTVV.

The chain employs TRBV10-2 and TRBJ2-5, with 14 bases fitting TRBD2. In germline, CDR1 is WSHSY, CDR2 SAAADI. Trimming took 3 bases from V and 6 from J; bases not matched to a gene: 6. There are 16 residues in the CDR3. In DNA form, the CDR3 reads TGCGCCAGCAGTGATCAGGGACTAGCGGGAGTGAAGACCCAGTACTTC. This translates into CASSDQGLAGVKTQYF.

The chain couples TRBV6-6 to TRBJ2-7, with TRBD1 matching 7 bases. V lost 9 bases and J lost 3; bases outside the gene matches: 11. In germline, CDR1 is MNHNY, CDR2 SVGAGI (reference sequence). The CDR3 sequence is 14 residues long. The CDR3 DNA follows: TGTGCCAGTACCTACTCGACAGGGAGCTACGAGCAGTACTTC. It translates to CASTYSTGSYEQYF.

The V and J genes are TRBV6-4 and TRBJ2-1, with 8 bases fitting TRBD1. This CDR3 comprises 13 residues. The V segment lost 5 bases and the J segment 11 bases; nucleotides outside the gene matches: 8. CDR1 and CDR2 from the germline V gene are MRHNA and SNTAGT. CDR3 region: CASSTGTGTQQFF. The CDR3 DNA reads TGTGCCAGCAGTACCGGGACAGGAACACAGCAGTTCTTC.

The chain is built from TRBV28 and TRBJ2-1; D unresolved. V was clipped by 1 base and J by 2 bases, with 9 bases between them. CDR3 length: 15 residues. CDR1 is MDHEN, CDR2 SYDVKM, per germline. DNA of the CDR3: TGTGCCAGCAGTTTATACGATAACGCCTACAATGAGCAGTTCTTC. Residues: CASSLYDNAYNEQFF.

This clone was found a few times. The chain has TRBV15 and TRBJ2-7, with 9 bases fitting TRBD2. The CDR3 totals 15 residues. The V gene's germline CDR1 is LNHNV and CDR2 YYDKDF (reference sequence). The trim removed 5 bases at V and 5 bases at J, leaving 10 bases unmatched. The CDR3 spells CATSPGQAGGHEQYF. DNA for the CDR3: TGTGCCACCAGCCCCGGGCAGGCGGGAGGGCACGAGCAGTACTTC.

The CDR3 DNA follows: TGTGCCAGCAGCGCTAGCGGGACGAGCACAGATACGCAGTATTTT. The encoded protein is CASSASGTSTDTQYF. The chain is built from TRBV6-5 and TRBJ2-3; 9 bases agree with TRBD2. Looked up from germline, CDR1 is MNHEY and CDR2 is SVGAGI. J gave up 0 bases and V 6 bases, and 4 bases lay outside the gene matches. This CDR3 has 15 amino acids.

V is TRBV5-1 and J is TRBJ2-5; TRBD2 might be the D (6 bases). The CDR3 is 13 residues long. The V and J ends lost 1 base and 4 bases respectively, with 8 bases between them. The germline gives CDR1 SGHRS, CDR2 YFSETQ. CDR3 residues: CASSLTSPETQYF. CDR3 DNA: TGCGCCAGCAGCTTGACTAGCCCAGAGACCCAGTACTTC.

The V gene is TRBV7-6, the J gene TRBJ1-5, with a weak D call TRBD1 (5 bases). The CDR3 totals 19 residues. CDR1 SGHVS and CDR2 FNYEAQ come from the germline V gene. V shed 1 base and J shed 2 bases, with 21 bases lying between them. The CDR3 loop is CASSLDRRPGPDGNQPQHF. DNA of the CDR3: TGTGCCAGCAGCTTAGATCGGCGGCCAGGGCCGGATGGCAATCAGCCCCAGCATTTT.

The sample holds one count of this clone. The CDR3 DNA reads TGTGCCAGCAGCTTTAAGGCCGCCCGGGAGACCCAGTACTTC. Encoded protein: CASSFKAARETQYF. This rearrangement joins TRBV5-4 to TRBJ2-5; no firm D call. V was clipped by 2 bases and J by 5 bases, with 13 bases between them. Looked up from germline, CDR1 is SGHNT and CDR2 is YYREEE (reference sequence). The CDR3 runs 14 residues.

This chain connects TRBV11-2 to TRBJ2-7, with 7 bases aligning to TRBD1. This CDR3 contains 13 residues. The germline CDR1 and CDR2 sequences are SGHAT and FQNNGV. V lost 1 base, J lost 5 bases, and 2 bases stayed unmatched. CDR3 in amino acids: CASSLGQGDEQYF. CDR3 in DNA: TGTGCCAGCAGCTTAGGACAGGGCGACGAGCAGTACTTC.

The chain employs TRBV4-3 and TRBJ2-7; TRBD2 matches at 10 bases. From germline, CDR1 is LGHNA and CDR2 YSLEER. The CDR3 runs to 15 residues. The V and J ends lost 0 bases and 3 bases, in that order; junction bases with no gene match: 2. The CDR3 here is CASSQEASGSYEQYF. In DNA form, the CDR3 reads TGCGCCAGCAGCCAAGAGGCTAGCGGGAGCTACGAGCAGTACTTC.

The chain joins TRBV6-6 to TRBJ1-1, with 7 bases fitting TRBD1. Germline CDR1 is MNHNY and CDR2 is SVGAGI (reference sequence). Unmatched junction bases numbered 6, after V lost 0 bases and J lost 8 bases. CDR3 size: 14 residues. CDR3 loop: CASSYSLSTGEAFF. The CDR3 DNA reads TGTGCCAGCAGTTACTCTCTCTCGACAGGGGAAGCTTTCTTT.

Here the CDR3 DNA reads TGTGCCACCAGCAGAGGACAACATAGGGAACCCCTCCACTTT. Encoded protein: CATSRGQHREPLHF. V is TRBV15 and J is TRBJ1-6, with D unresolved. Looked up from germline, CDR1 is LNHNV and CDR2 is YYDKDF (reference sequence). This CDR3 is built from 14 residues. Trimming took off 1 base at V and 12 bases at J, with 13 bases between the two ends. The full variable domain, in which reference TRBV15 and TRBJ1-6 provide the parts outside the CDR3, is DAMVIQNPRYQVTQFGKPVTLSCSQTLNHNVMYWYQQKSSQAPKLLFHYYDKDFNNEADTPDNFQSRRPNTSFCFLDIRSPGLGDTAMYLCATSRGQHREPLHFGNGTRLTVT.

This chain uses TRBV28 with TRBJ1-5; perhaps TRBD1 as D (5 bases). Germline assignment: CDR1 MDHEN and CDR2 SYDVKM. The CDR3 spans 16 residues. The V end lost 5 bases, the J end lost 1 base, and 15 bases lay between the germline ends. In DNA, the CDR3 is TGTGCCAGCAGTGGGAGGGGCATCGCGAGCAATCAGCCCCAGCATTTT. It codes for CASSGRGIASNQPQHF.